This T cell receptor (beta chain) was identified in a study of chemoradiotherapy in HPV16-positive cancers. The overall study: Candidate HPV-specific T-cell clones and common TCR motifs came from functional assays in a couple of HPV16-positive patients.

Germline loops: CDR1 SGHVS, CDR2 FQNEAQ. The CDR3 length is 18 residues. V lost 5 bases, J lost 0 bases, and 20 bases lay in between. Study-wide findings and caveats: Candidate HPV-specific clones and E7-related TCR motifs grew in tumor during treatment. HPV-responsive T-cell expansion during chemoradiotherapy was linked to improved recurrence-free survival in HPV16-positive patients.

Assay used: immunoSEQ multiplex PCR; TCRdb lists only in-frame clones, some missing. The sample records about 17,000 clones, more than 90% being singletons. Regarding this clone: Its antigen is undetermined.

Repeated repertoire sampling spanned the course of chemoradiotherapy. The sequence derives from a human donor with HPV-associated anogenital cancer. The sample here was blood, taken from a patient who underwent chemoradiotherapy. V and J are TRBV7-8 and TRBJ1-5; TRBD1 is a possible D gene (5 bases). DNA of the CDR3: TGTGCCAGCAGCCCGGGGCAGGGAACTTTTTATAGCAATCAGCCCCAGCATTTT. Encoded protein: CASSPGQGTFYSNQPQHF.